This entry concerns a single T cell receptor (beta chain). Its target is unknown. Germline V gene lookup returns CDR1 MGHRA and CDR2 YSYEKL. CDR3 size: 16 residues. V shed 5 bases and J 5 bases; nucleotides not matched to a gene: 11. The data are from a study of graft-versus-host responses after intestinal transplantation. Study information: Multivisceral, liver-intestinal, or isolated intestinal grafts were transplanted into recipients. Every transplant recipient was induced with anti-thymocyte globulin, then maintained on tacrolimus and steroids for around 3 years.

Profiled with immunoSEQ multiplex PCR; TCRdb holds only in-frame clones, not every one. The sample consists of around 120,000 clones, approximately 95% of them appearing once. The study's findings and limits: Levels of circulating GvH clones at their peak were associated with early post-transplant HvG declines. GvH clonotypes were identified within recipient marrow, with a subset emerging first in ileum or blood.

The clonotype originates from a human donor who received an intestinal transplant. The sample here was unstimulated CD8+ T cells sorted from spleen or lymph node cells, taken before intestinal transplant. J is TRBJ2-7 and V is TRBV4-1, with TRBD1 matching 11 bases. The CDR3: CASSSGTGGTLDEQYF. The CDR3 nucleotides read TGCGCCAGCAGCTCCGGGACAGGGGGGACGTTGGACGAGCAGTACTTC.